Presented here are 5 T cell receptor beta chains from one specimen sequenced in a study of blood T cell repertoires in COVID-19. Sequencing used immunoSEQ multiplex PCR; TCRdb keeps in-frame clones, though not all of them. The sample has about 150,000 clones; roughly 88% are singletons. The specimen was PBMCs or T cells enriched from blood (not recorded which). The receptors were gathered from a man between 65 and 85 years old who had been exposed to COVID-19.

The chain recombines TRBV27 with TRBJ2-7; D unresolved. CDR3 length equals 14 residues. CDR1 MNHEY and CDR2 SMNVEV come from the germline V gene (reference sequence). V was trimmed by 2 bases and J by 3 bases, leaving 11 bases between them. The CDR3 spells CASSLGHRVYEQYF. The CDR3 DNA follows: TGTGCCAGCAGTTTAGGGCACCGCGTCTACGAGCAGTACTTC.

This clone appeared a single time. This chain links TRBV5-1 with TRBJ1-1; 7 bases agree with TRBD1. The CDR3 spans 13 residues. V gave up 9 bases and J gave up 0 bases; unmatched junction bases: 5. Looked up from germline, CDR1 is SGHRS and CDR2 is YFSETQ. The CDR3 loop reads CATRTGMNTEAFF. The CDR3 coding sequence is TGCGCCACCCGGACAGGCATGAACACTGAAGCTTTCTTT.

The chain employs TRBV7-7 and TRBJ2-3; 8 bases are a match to TRBD1. Per germline, CDR1 SSHAT and CDR2 FNYEAQ (reference sequence). The CDR3 covers 15 residues. The J segment lost 1 base and the V segment lost 4 bases, leaving 4 bases of the junction unmatched. The CDR3 sequence: CASSSAGQGTDTQYF. The CDR3 nucleotides are TGTGCCAGCAGCTCCGCGGGACAGGGCACAGATACGCAGTATTTT.

CDR3 sequence: CSVETGGIGNTIYF. The CDR3 nucleotides read TGCAGCGTTGAAACAGGGGGGATTGGAAACACCATATATTTT. The V gene is TRBV29-1, the J gene TRBJ1-3, with TRBD1 identical over 8 bases. Trimming at V came to 2 bases and at J to 3 bases, leaving 3 bases not matched to a gene. From germline, CDR1 is SQVTM and CDR2 ANQGSEA. This CDR3 region has 14 residues.

The rearrangement uses TRBV30 and TRBJ1-5; no definite D call. V lost 0 bases and J 0 bases, leaving 12 bases between the germline ends. Germline CDR1 reads GTSNPN; CDR2 reads SVGIG (reference sequence). CDR3 length: 16 amino acids. The CDR3 DNA follows: TGTGCCTGGAGTGTAAAGGCCCGGGGTAGCAATCAGCCCCAGCATTTT. Protein sequence: CAWSVKARGSNQPQHF.